What follows describes a single T cell receptor (beta chain). Since the CDR3 does not end with the conserved phenylalanine or tryptophan, this likely comes from a read error. The sample is drawn from a study of tumor-infiltrating lymphocytes in primary liver carcinoma. With a constant-region primer, TCR beta cDNA was made from around 530 ng of total RNA. Amplification in three nested multiplex PCR rounds with slightly modified ARM-PCR gave rise to TCR beta libraries. The first two PCR rounds used TRBV1-TRBV30 forward primers with a C-beta reverse primer, approximately 11 cycles each. From the multiplex PCR reads, TCRdb called clonotypes with MiXCR, one entry per CDR3 protein. In the table there are around 47,000 distinct CDR3 sequences, 73% of which are singletons. Bulk tissue was left unsorted, and RNA and DNA were co-extracted from 20-30 mg of it. The CDR3 is 15 amino acids. Germline V CDR1 and CDR2: SQVTM, ANQGSEA. Deletions cut 3 bases from V and 5 bases from J, with 19 bases between.

The rearrangement links TRBV29-1 to TRBJ1-1; tentative D call: TRBD1 (5 bases). What was sequenced was liver tumor tissue from sampling region 2. Subset noted: tumor region T2, inferior pole. This sequence was found in a man aged 40-50 years with primary liver carcinoma and hepatitis B virus infection. The CDR3: CSVDGGWGTRTEAFI. In DNA form, the CDR3 reads TGCAGCGTTGACGGGGGGTGGGGGACGAGGACTGAAGCTTTCATT.